This T cell receptor beta chain was captured by sequencing in a study of CD8 T cells in ankylosing spondylitis. General observations from the study: There was a TCR beta motif, made of several highly homologous variants, that appeared characteristic of ankylosing spondylitis blood.

The J segment lost 5 bases and the V segment lost 5 bases, leaving 5 bases of the junction unmatched. The germline CDR1 and CDR2 sequences are SQVTM and ANQGSEA. CDR3 length equals 12 residues. TCRdb independently ran MiXCR on the 5' RACE reads; one entry per CDR3 protein. The data show hundreds of thousands of distinct CDR3 sequences, around 25% seen once. This clonotype was counted ten times or more. What it binds is not known. The sequence was obtained from a male donor with ankylosing spondylitis or in good health (not recorded which). Sequenced sample: blood, either unsorted or a sorted T cell fraction (not recorded which). The J gene is TRBJ1-2, the V gene TRBV29-1, with 7 bases matching TRBD1. This CDR3 reads CSVLQGIYGYTF. The CDR3 nucleotides are TGCAGCGTTTTACAGGGGATTTATGGCTACACCTTC. The entire variable domain, with the rest obtained from reference TRBV29-1 and TRBJ1-2, is as follows: SAVISQKPSRDICQRGTSLTIQCQVDSQVTMMFWYRQQPGQSLTLIATANQGSEATYESGFVIDKFPISRPNLTFSTLTVSNMSPEDSSIYLCSVLQGIYGYTFGSGTRLTVV.